The 31 T cell receptor beta chains listed next were all sequenced from one sample in a study of T cells in Graves' hyperthyroidism and ophthalmopathy. Researchers amplified the TCR beta CDR3 regions from RNA transcripts. The TCR CDR3 first-round RT-PCR relied on the HTBI primer set. TCRdb passed the multiplex PCR reads through MiXCR, listing each CDR3 protein once. The repertoire has 350,000 to 400,000 distinct CDR3 sequences, about 19% of them found once; the top ten carry about 4%. Sequenced material: blood. Receptors originate from a woman aged 18-30 years with Graves' hyperthyroidism.

The chain couples TRBV2 to TRBJ2-7; no reliable D call. Germline V gene sequence: CDR1 SNHLY, CDR2 FYNNEI. The V end was cut by 2 bases, the J end by 13 bases, with 9 bases between. The CDR3 has 10 residues. As DNA, the CDR3 is TGTGCCAGCAGTGAAAATTCAGACTACTTC. Translation gives CASSENSDYF.

This clonotype has ten or more counts. The chain uses TRBV4-1 and TRBJ2-5; the match to TRBD1 covers 7 bases. The V segment lost 0 bases and the J segment 5 bases; nucleotides outside the gene matches: 9. Per germline, CDR1 MGHRA and CDR2 YSYEKL. The CDR3 consists of 16 residues. CDR3 residues: CASSQDGDSLGETQYF. Written as DNA, the CDR3 is TGCGCCAGCAGCCAAGATGGGGACAGCCTCGGGGAGACCCAGTACTTC.

The rearrangement uses TRBV6-2 or TRBV6-3 and TRBJ2-7; D tentatively fits TRBD1 or TRBD2 (6 bases each). V was cut by 2 bases and J by 3 bases, with 11 bases left in between. The CDR3 sequence is 14 residues long. In germline, CDR1 is MNHEY, CDR2 SVGEGT. CDR3: CASSYGGTHYEQYF. Here the CDR3 DNA reads TGTGCCAGCAGTTACGGGGGGACACACTACGAGCAGTACTTC.

Many counts were recorded for this clonotype. This chain links TRBV30 with TRBJ1-5; D call uncertain. Trimming took 0 bases from V and 2 from J, leaving 11 bases between them. Germline-derived CDR1 and CDR2 are GTSNPN and SVGIG (reference sequence). The CDR3 spans 15 residues. For the CDR3, the DNA is TGTGCCTGGAGTGTACTCTGGGGAGGCAATCAGCCCCAGCATTTT. Translation: CAWSVLWGGNQPQHF.

The sample holds many counts of this clonotype. V usage is TRBV11-1 and J usage is TRBJ1-1; TRBD1 matches 10 bases. Trimming removed 2 bases from V and 1 base from J; junction bases left unmatched: 13. Germline assignment: CDR1 SGHAT and CDR2 FQDESV (reference sequence). CDR3 size: 19 residues. This CDR3 is CASSLLKVRDRGRNTEAFF. The DNA for the CDR3 is TGTGCCAGCAGCTTACTGAAGGTTAGGGACAGGGGTAGGAACACTGAAGCTTTCTTT.

Many counts were recorded for this clonotype. The chain is built from TRBV10-3 and TRBJ2-7; possibly TRBD1 for D (5 bases). The V end lost 10 bases, the J end lost 1 base, and 23 bases lay between the germline ends. CDR1 is ENHRY, CDR2 SYGVKD, per germline. This CDR3 contains 16 residues. CDR3 DNA: TGTGCCACCATACGCTATGGGGCAGGGAAATCCTACGAGCAGTACTTC. Its protein product is CATIRYGAGKSYEQYF.

This clonotype was observed at least ten times. The J gene is TRBJ2-7, the V gene TRBV5-1, with D perhaps TRBD1 (6 bases). Between the trimmed V and J ends, which lost 4 bases and 7 bases, there was a span of 21 bases. Germline CDR1 and CDR2: SGHRS and YFSETQ. This CDR3 region has 15 residues. The CDR3: CASSPEQGIWREQYF. The DNA for the CDR3 is TGCGCCAGCAGCCCCGAACAGGGAATTTGGCGGGAGCAGTACTTC.

This clonotype was counted at least ten times. The CDR3 region is CSASQDHYGYTF. Here the CDR3 DNA reads TGCAGTGCTAGTCAGGACCACTATGGCTACACCTTC. V and J are TRBV20-1 and TRBJ1-2, with D uncertain. Trimming shortened V by 3 bases and J by 3 bases, and 8 bases separated the two germline ends. The CDR3 runs to 12 residues. Germline CDR1 is DFQATT and CDR2 is SNEGSKA (reference sequence).

Ten or more counts support this clonotype. The V call is TRBV29-1, the J call TRBJ1-2, with 7 bases that match TRBD1. The V gene end was trimmed by 8 bases and the J gene end by 0 bases; junction bases not matched to a gene: 6. This CDR3 comprises 13 residues. Germline lookup yields CDR1 SQVTM and CDR2 ANQGSEA. The CDR3 loop is CSSTGEANYGYTF. DNA for the CDR3: TGCAGCTCTACAGGGGAAGCTAACTATGGCTACACCTTC.

This clonotype appeared once. The chain uses TRBV2 and TRBJ1-1, with 7 nucleotides matching TRBD1. The CDR3 is 15 residues long. The germline CDR1 and CDR2 sequences are SNHLY and FYNNEI. V shed 5 bases, J shed 1 base, and the junction held 7 bases outside the gene matches. In DNA, the CDR3 is TGTGCCAGCAGTAAAGTCGGGACAGAGAACACTGAAGCTTTCTTT. Amino acid sequence: CASSKVGTENTEAFF.

V is TRBV24-1 and J is TRBJ1-1, with 7 bases aligning to TRBD1. CDR3 size: 14 residues. V was pared by 7 bases and J by 7 bases, with 11 bases of the junction left unmatched. Germline assignment: CDR1 KGHDR and CDR2 SFDVKD. The CDR3 DNA reads as TGTGCCACCAGAGAGGGACAGACGATCAGTGAAGCTTTCTTT. Translating it yields CATREGQTISEAFF.

CDR3 region: CASSIGPNYGYTF. The DNA of the CDR3 is TGTGCCAGCAGCATCGGACCTAACTATGGCTACACCTTC. The V call is TRBV6-1, the J call TRBJ1-2, with D unresolved. The CDR3 runs 13 residues. Trimming pared 6 bases from V and 0 bases from J, leaving 8 bases between. The germline gives CDR1 MNHNS, CDR2 SASEGT.

This clonotype was seen many times. The gene calls are TRBV27 and TRBJ2-7; TRBD1 is a possible D gene (6 bases). The CDR3 runs to 13 residues. V was clipped by 6 bases and J by 2 bases, with 11 bases between them. Germline CDR1 reads MNHEY; CDR2 reads SMNVEV (reference sequence). DNA for the CDR3: TGTGCCAGCAGCCAGGACAGCCCCTACGAGCAGTACTTC. Protein: CASSQDSPYEQYF.

In this sample, this clonotype turned up many times. The gene calls are TRBV11-2 and TRBJ1-1; D may be TRBD1 (6 bases). V lost 5 bases to trimming and J lost 1 base, with 17 bases between them. CDR3 length equals 16 residues. Germline V gene data show CDR1 as SGHAT and CDR2 as FQNNGV. Written as DNA, the CDR3 is TGTGCCAGCAGCCGAGGGGGGACGGGGGCGAACACTGAAGCTTTCTTT. Translating gives CASSRGGTGANTEAFF.

This clonotype was counted ten times or more. The chain carries TRBV7-3 and TRBJ2-7, with 8 bases fitting TRBD2. This CDR3 has 15 amino acids. V trimming: 2 bases; J trimming: 0 bases; junction bases outside the gene matches: 3. Germline V gene sequence: CDR1 SGHTA, CDR2 FQGTGA. The CDR3 sequence: CASSLRGGHSYEQYF. CDR3 in DNA: TGTGCCAGCAGCTTACGCGGGGGGCACTCCTACGAGCAGTACTTC.

This clonotype showed up many times. V is TRBV6-1 and J is TRBJ1-2; maybe TRBD1 (5 bases). Germline V lookup: CDR1 MNHNS, CDR2 SASEGT. CDR3 length equals 13 residues. The germline V and J ends were trimmed by 2 bases and 7 bases, with 11 bases remaining between them. This chain's CDR3 is CASSENRSGGYTF. The CDR3 coding sequence is TGTGCCAGCAGTGAAAACAGGTCAGGTGGCTACACCTTC.

J is TRBJ2-3 and V is TRBV6-1; 11 bases are a match to TRBD2. Looked up from germline, CDR1 is MNHNS and CDR2 is SASEGT. This CDR3 contains 15 residues. Trimming at V came to 2 bases and at J to 4 bases, leaving 2 bases not matched to a gene. CDR3 amino acids: CASSEISGGADTQYF. The CDR3 nucleotides read TGTGCCAGCAGTGAAATTAGCGGGGGGGCAGATACGCAGTATTTT.

In its sample, this clonotype was seen many times. The chain couples TRBV6-1 to TRBJ2-5, with 9 bases identical to TRBD2. Germline V gene lookup returns CDR1 MNHNS and CDR2 SASEGT. With V trimmed by 4 bases and J by 6 bases, 6 bases remained unmatched. CDR3 length: 14 residues. The CDR3, as DNA: TGTGCCAGCAGTGGGGCGGGGGGGCCAAAGACCCAGTACTTC. Protein sequence: CASSGAGGPKTQYF.

The sample holds many counts of this clonotype. The chain uses TRBV6-1 and TRBJ2-5; the match to TRBD2 covers 9 bases. The trim removed 0 bases at V and 1 base at J, leaving 0 bases unmatched. The CDR3 sequence is 15 residues long. Germline-derived CDR1 and CDR2 are MNHNS and SASEGT. CDR3 sequence reads: CASSEASGGQETQYF. The CDR3, as DNA: TGTGCCAGCAGTGAAGCTAGCGGGGGCCAAGAGACCCAGTACTTC.

This clonotype was detected a few times. The chain joins TRBV6-1 to TRBJ1-1; 7 nucleotides align to TRBD1. J was trimmed by 6 bases and V by 6 bases; bases with no gene match: 10. The length of the CDR3 is 14 residues. Germline CDR1 MNHNS, CDR2 SASEGT. The CDR3 DNA follows: TGTGCCAGCAGAAAAACAGGGGCCGGGGCTGAAGCTTTCTTT. It is translated as CASRKTGAGAEAFF.

This clonotype was seen at least ten times. The chain carries TRBV6-1 and TRBJ2-7; the D gene is possibly TRBD2 (5 bases). Germline loops: CDR1 MNHNS, CDR2 SASEGT. CDR3 length equals 13 residues. V was shortened by 4 bases and J by 6 bases, with 13 bases between the two germline ends. CDR3 coding DNA: TGTGCCAGCAGTGCCCGGGGTCGGGGCGAGCAGTACTTC. Its protein is CASSARGRGEQYF.

This clonotype has ten or more counts. This chain uses TRBV6-1 with TRBJ1-2; a weak D match, TRBD1 (5 bases). Between the trimmed V and J ends, which lost 0 bases and 8 bases, there was a span of 10 bases. Germline V gene data show CDR1 as MNHNS and CDR2 as SASEGT. The length of the CDR3 is 13 residues. CDR3 nucleotide sequence: TGTGCCAGCAGTGAAGCCGGCAGGGACGGCTACACCTTC. It specifies CASSEAGRDGYTF.

This clonotype has a count of ten or more. This chain links TRBV20-1 with TRBJ1-6; possibly TRBD1 for D (5 bases). CDR1 is DFQATT, CDR2 SNEGSKA, per germline (reference sequence). V dropped 8 bases and J dropped 7 bases, with 15 bases sitting between them. The CDR3 is made up of 13 amino acids. In DNA form, the CDR3 reads TGCAGTTCTCCATCCTGGGGGAATTCACCCCTCCACTTT. Translation: CSSPSWGNSPLHF.

The chain combines TRBV7-9 with TRBJ1-1; a weak D match, TRBD1 (5 bases). V was pared by 3 bases and J by 7 bases, with 9 bases between. The CDR3 sequence is 12 residues long. The V gene's germline CDR1 is SEHNR and CDR2 FQNEAQ (reference sequence). The CDR3: CASSFDRIEAFF. DNA for the CDR3: TGTGCCAGCAGCTTCGACAGAATTGAAGCTTTCTTT.

This clonotype has only a few counts. The rearrangement joins TRBV2 to TRBJ2-7; D is unclear. V was clipped by 3 bases and J by 3 bases, with 9 bases between them. The CDR3 runs to 13 residues. Germline CDR1 SNHLY, CDR2 FYNNEI. In DNA, the CDR3 is TGTGCCAGCAGTGATAAGGATATCTACGAGCAGTACTTC. Residues: CASSDKDIYEQYF.

This clonotype was seen a few times. This could be a read error, since a much larger clone is one nucleotide away. The chain employs TRBV9 and TRBJ1-1, with D hard to call. V lost 0 bases to trimming and J lost 1 base, with 4 bases between them. The CDR3 has 13 amino acids. Looked up from germline, CDR1 is SGDLS and CDR2 is YYNGEE. CDR3 sequence: CASSVEWNTEAFF. The CDR3 region has the DNA TGTGCCAGCAGCGTAGAATGGAACACTGAAGCTTTCTTT.

This chain uses TRBV19 with TRBJ2-5; the D gene could be TRBD1 or TRBD2 (5 bases each). Trimming removed 7 bases at V and 5 bases at J, with 17 bases between. Germline CDR1 is LNHDA and CDR2 is SQIVND (reference sequence). This CDR3 comprises 14 residues. The CDR3 spells CASKDPGTTETQYF. The CDR3 DNA follows: TGTGCCAGTAAGGATCCAGGGACGACGGAGACCCAGTACTTC.

This clonotype has ten or more counts. The genes are TRBV4-1 and TRBJ2-5; 13 bases align to TRBD2. The CDR3 is 18 residues long. Trimming took 3 bases from V and 5 from J; bases not matched to a gene: 12. The germline V gene has CDR1 MGHRA and CDR2 YSYEKL. For the CDR3, the DNA is TGCGCCAGCAGCCAGGGGCATACTAGCGGGGGGGGCGTGGAGACCCAGTACTTC. Amino acid sequence: CASSQGHTSGGGVETQYF.

This clonotype was counted ten times or more. The V and J genes are TRBV6-5 and TRBJ2-6; D perhaps matches TRBD1 (5 bases). V lost 7 bases to trimming and J lost 0 bases, with 10 bases between them. From germline, CDR1 is MNHEY and CDR2 SVGAGI. This CDR3 is 15 amino acids long. CDR3 coding DNA: TGTGCCAGCAACAACAGGTACTCTGGGGCCAACGTCCTGACTTTC. It is translated as CASNNRYSGANVLTF.

This clonotype was seen a handful of times. V gene TRBV28 combines with J gene TRBJ1-2; D may be TRBD1 (6 bases). The CDR3 consists of 14 residues. Germline CDR1 reads MDHEN; CDR2 reads SYDVKM. V shed 6 bases and J shed 6 bases, with 17 bases lying between them. CDR3 residues: CASSIVSGTHGYTF. Here the CDR3 DNA reads TGTGCCAGCAGCATTGTGTCCGGGACACATGGCTACACCTTC.

The chain recombines TRBV7-2 with TRBJ2-5, with no clear D. The germline CDR1 and CDR2 sequences are SGHTA and FQGNSA. V lost 2 bases, J lost 7 bases, and 11 bases lay in between. The CDR3 is 13 amino acids. The CDR3: CASSLSQLGTQYF. Written as DNA, the CDR3 is TGTGCCAGCAGCTTATCCCAGCTGGGGACCCAGTACTTC.